This entry lists 18 T cell receptor beta chains sequenced from one sample in a study of cytomegalovirus exposure and HLA in healthy donors. The PCR had 60 Vbeta and 13 Jbeta primers. TCRdb's copy holds only in-frame clones and misses some; the assay was immunoSEQ multiplex PCR. The table has 90,000 to 120,000 clones, about 77% seen once. The sample comprised PBMCs. These receptors all stem from a woman between 45 and 60 years old in good health and CMV-seropositive.

Notes on this clone: One junction end disagrees with the germline gene, perhaps due to a read error. This rearrangement joins TRBV7-9 to TRBJ2-1; 10 bases line up with TRBD2. CDR3 length: 15 amino acids. Germline CDR1 is SEHNR and CDR2 is FQNEAQ (reference sequence). The CDR3 DNA follows: TGTTCCAGCAGCTTAGCGGGGGGTCTTTACAATGAGCAGTTCTTC. Translation: CSSSLAGGLYNEQFF.

Only one count was recorded for this clone. The rearrangement joins TRBV29-1 to TRBJ2-4; D perhaps matches TRBD1 (6 bases). Trimming cost V 6 bases and J 0 bases, with 12 bases left between them. Germline CDR1 reads SQVTM; CDR2 reads ANQGSEA. CDR3 length: 14 residues. The chain's CDR3 is CSVTDRVAKNIQYF. The CDR3 region has the DNA TGCAGCGTGACGGACAGAGTAGCCAAAAACATTCAGTACTTC.

This clone appeared a few times. The chain employs TRBV6-5 and TRBJ2-7; 8 bases are shared with TRBD1. The length of the CDR3 is 12 residues. The ends lost 6 bases at V and 5 bases at J; junction bases unmatched: 3. The V gene's germline CDR1 is MNHEY and CDR2 SVGAGI. The CDR3 sequence is CASSQGAHEQYF. CDR3 coding DNA: TGTGCCAGCAGCCAGGGGGCCCACGAGCAGTACTTC.

The chain employs TRBV11-3 and TRBJ2-1, with TRBD2 identical over 12 bases. V lost 5 bases, J lost 8 bases, and 7 bases stayed unmatched. This CDR3 region has 15 residues. Per the germline V gene, CDR1 is SGHNT and CDR2 is YENEEA. The CDR3 protein is CASSDGLAGSDEQFF. The CDR3, as DNA: TGTGCCAGCAGCGATGGACTAGCGGGAAGTGATGAGCAGTTCTTC.

The chain uses TRBV5-6 and TRBJ2-5; D is ambiguous. CDR1 SGHDT and CDR2 YYEEEE come from the germline V gene. CDR3 length: 15 residues. V was shortened by 1 base and J by 1 base, with 11 bases between the two germline ends. CDR3 loop: CASSLWYSFQETQYF. CDR3 sequence (DNA): TGTGCCAGCAGCTTGTGGTATAGTTTCCAAGAGACCCAGTACTTC.

This chain connects TRBV7-9 to TRBJ2-1; 8 positions agree with TRBD1. CDR1 and CDR2 from the germline V gene are SEHNR and FQNEAQ (reference sequence). With 3 bases clipped from V and 7 bases from J, the junction kept 8 bases outside the gene matches. This CDR3 is built from 15 residues. The CDR3: CASSFGTGGGNEQFF. CDR3 bases: TGTGCCAGCAGCTTTGGGACAGGTGGTGGGAATGAGCAGTTCTTC.

V is TRBV9 and J is TRBJ2-1; D perhaps matches TRBD2 (5 bases). Looked up from germline, CDR1 is SGDLS and CDR2 is YYNGEE. The CDR3 is made up of 16 amino acids. V was shortened by 1 base and J by 1 base, with 12 bases between the two germline ends. The CDR3 nucleotides read TGTGCCAGCAGCGTAACGGGGTCCAGGTCCTACAATGAGCAGTTCTTC. Its protein product is CASSVTGSRSYNEQFF.

The chain combines TRBV6-1 with TRBJ1-6; no clear D gene. The germline V gene has CDR1 MNHNS and CDR2 SASEGT. V lost 3 bases and J lost 8, with 11 bases in between. The CDR3 sequence is 14 residues long. The CDR3 is CASSESLEYSPLHF. In nucleotides, the CDR3 is TGTGCCAGCAGTGAGTCGTTAGAATATTCACCCCTCCACTTT.

The V call is TRBV4-1, the J call TRBJ2-2; 12 nucleotides agree with TRBD2. This CDR3 spans 16 amino acids. Germline V lookup: CDR1 MGHRA, CDR2 YSYEKL. V dropped 5 bases and J dropped 0; count of bases not matched to a gene: 1. The CDR3 sequence is CASSGLAGTNTGELFF. CDR3 bases: TGCGCCAGCAGCGGACTAGCGGGAACGAACACCGGGGAGCTGTTTTTT.

The V call is TRBV11-2, the J call TRBJ2-5, with D unresolved. The end of the DNA fits TRBJ2-7 better, so the J call may be wrong. The CDR3 is 13 amino acids. Per germline, CDR1 SGHAT and CDR2 FQNNGV. In nucleotides, the CDR3 is TGTGCCAGCAGCTTAGGAACCGTCAACGAGCAGTACTTC. It codes for CASSLGTVNEQYF.

V gene TRBV13 combines with J gene TRBJ1-1; D is unresolved. The V end lost 4 bases, the J end lost 5 bases, and 11 bases lay between the germline ends. This CDR3 contains 13 residues. The V gene's germline CDR1 is PRHDT and CDR2 FYEKMQ (reference sequence). CDR3: CASSSFGGTEAFF. In DNA form, the CDR3 reads TGTGCCAGCAGCTCCTTTGGCGGTACTGAAGCTTTCTTT.

The chain employs TRBV7-8 and TRBJ1-1, with unresolved D. Germline CDR1 SGHVS, CDR2 FQNEAQ. V lost 5 bases to trimming and J lost 1 base, with 8 bases between them. The CDR3 extends over 13 amino acids. The CDR3 region has the DNA TGTGCCAGCAGCCCTTACTGGAACACTGAAGCTTTCTTT. Protein sequence: CASSPYWNTEAFF.

The J gene is TRBJ2-3, the V gene TRBV5-1; 9 nucleotides align to TRBD2. The V gene's germline CDR1 is SGHRS and CDR2 YFSETQ. This CDR3 is built from 18 residues. V trimming: 2 bases; J trimming: 0 bases; junction bases outside the gene matches: 10. The CDR3 bases are TGCGCCAGCAGCTTCCTCTATGGCGGGAGGGCCAGCACAGATACGCAGTATTTT. Its protein product is CASSFLYGGRASTDTQYF. Looking up the rest from reference TRBV5-1 and TRBJ2-3 gives the full variable domain: KAGVTQTPRYLIKTRGQQVTLSCSPISGHRSVSWYQQTPGQGLQFLFEYFSETQRNKGNFPGRFSGRQFSNSRSEMNVSTLELGDSALYLCASSFLYGGRASTDTQYFGPGTRLTVL.

The V and J genes are TRBV20-1 and TRBJ1-1; 7 nucleotides match TRBD1. V gave up 3 bases and J gave up 11 bases; unmatched junction bases: 6. Germline CDR1 DFQATT, CDR2 SNEGSKA (reference sequence). The CDR3 length is 11 residues. The CDR3 DNA sequence: TGCAGTGCTAGGAAGGGGGCTCTGGCTTTCTTT. It translates to CSARKGALAFF.

V and J are TRBV19 and TRBJ1-1; D is unclear. This CDR3 spans 13 amino acids. Trimming took off 10 bases at V and 5 bases at J, with 17 bases between the two ends. CDR1 is LNHDA and CDR2 is SQIVND in the germline V gene (reference sequence). CDR3 amino acids: CATSRVGETEAFF. The DNA of the CDR3 is TGTGCCACCTCTCGCGTCGGAGAGACTGAAGCTTTCTTT.

On this clone: Germline and junction disagree at one end, which may indicate a read error. This sequence joins TRBV7-9 and TRBJ2-1; a possible D gene is TRBD2 (5 bases). This CDR3 is 12 amino acids long. Germline V gives CDR1 SEHNR, CDR2 FQNEAQ (reference sequence). Here the CDR3 DNA reads TGTTCCAGCAGCTCGGAGGCGTTTGAGCAGTTCTTC. This encodes CSSSSEAFEQFF.

Points on this clone: At one of its ends the junction is not consistent with the germline gene, which may arise from a read error. Other nucleotide sequences from this sample produce the same CDR3. This sequence joins TRBV14 and TRBJ2-6; TRBD1 matches at 8 bases. The length of the CDR3 is 16 residues. From germline, CDR1 is SGHDN and CDR2 FVKESK. The CDR3 reads CASSRQGARGANVLTF. DNA of the CDR3: TGTGCTAGCAGCCGGCAGGGGGCGCGGGGGGCCAACGTCCTGACTTTC.

Regarding this clone: The same CDR3 arises from other DNA sequences in this sample as well. The rearrangement joins TRBV29-1 to TRBJ1-5, with D perhaps TRBD1 (5 bases). The CDR3 covers 14 residues. V was shortened by 3 bases and J by 0 bases, with 9 bases between the two germline ends. Germline CDR1 is SQVTM and CDR2 is ANQGSEA. The CDR3 reads CSVDGGGSNQPQHF. For the CDR3, the DNA is TGCAGCGTTGACGGGGGAGGTAGCAATCAGCCCCAGCATTTT.